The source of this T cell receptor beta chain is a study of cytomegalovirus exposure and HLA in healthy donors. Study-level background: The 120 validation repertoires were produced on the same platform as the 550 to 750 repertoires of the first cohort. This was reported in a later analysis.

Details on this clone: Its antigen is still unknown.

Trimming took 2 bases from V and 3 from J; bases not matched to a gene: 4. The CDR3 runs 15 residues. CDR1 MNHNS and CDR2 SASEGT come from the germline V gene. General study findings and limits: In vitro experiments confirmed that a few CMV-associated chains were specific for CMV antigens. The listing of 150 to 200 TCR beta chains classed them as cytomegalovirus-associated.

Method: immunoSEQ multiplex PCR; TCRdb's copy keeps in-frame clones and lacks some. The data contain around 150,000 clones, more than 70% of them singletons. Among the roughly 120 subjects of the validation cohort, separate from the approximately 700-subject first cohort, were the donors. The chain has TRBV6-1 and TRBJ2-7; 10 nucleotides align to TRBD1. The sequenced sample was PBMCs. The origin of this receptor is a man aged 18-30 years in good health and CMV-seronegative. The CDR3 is CASSEPGQGIYEQYF. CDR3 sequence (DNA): TGTGCCAGCAGTGAACCGGGACAGGGGATCTACGAGCAGTACTTC.